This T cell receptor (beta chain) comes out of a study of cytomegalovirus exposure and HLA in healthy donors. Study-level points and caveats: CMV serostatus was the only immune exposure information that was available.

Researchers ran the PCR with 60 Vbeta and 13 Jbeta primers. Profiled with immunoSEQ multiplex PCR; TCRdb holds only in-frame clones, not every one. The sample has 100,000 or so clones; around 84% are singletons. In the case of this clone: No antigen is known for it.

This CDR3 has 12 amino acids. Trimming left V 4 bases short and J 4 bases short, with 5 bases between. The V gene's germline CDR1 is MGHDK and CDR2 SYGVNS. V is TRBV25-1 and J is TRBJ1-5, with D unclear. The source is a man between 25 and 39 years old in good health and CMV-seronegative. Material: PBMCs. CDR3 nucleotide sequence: TGTGCCAGCAGTGGCCAGAATCAGCCCCAGCATTTT. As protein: CASSGQNQPQHF.